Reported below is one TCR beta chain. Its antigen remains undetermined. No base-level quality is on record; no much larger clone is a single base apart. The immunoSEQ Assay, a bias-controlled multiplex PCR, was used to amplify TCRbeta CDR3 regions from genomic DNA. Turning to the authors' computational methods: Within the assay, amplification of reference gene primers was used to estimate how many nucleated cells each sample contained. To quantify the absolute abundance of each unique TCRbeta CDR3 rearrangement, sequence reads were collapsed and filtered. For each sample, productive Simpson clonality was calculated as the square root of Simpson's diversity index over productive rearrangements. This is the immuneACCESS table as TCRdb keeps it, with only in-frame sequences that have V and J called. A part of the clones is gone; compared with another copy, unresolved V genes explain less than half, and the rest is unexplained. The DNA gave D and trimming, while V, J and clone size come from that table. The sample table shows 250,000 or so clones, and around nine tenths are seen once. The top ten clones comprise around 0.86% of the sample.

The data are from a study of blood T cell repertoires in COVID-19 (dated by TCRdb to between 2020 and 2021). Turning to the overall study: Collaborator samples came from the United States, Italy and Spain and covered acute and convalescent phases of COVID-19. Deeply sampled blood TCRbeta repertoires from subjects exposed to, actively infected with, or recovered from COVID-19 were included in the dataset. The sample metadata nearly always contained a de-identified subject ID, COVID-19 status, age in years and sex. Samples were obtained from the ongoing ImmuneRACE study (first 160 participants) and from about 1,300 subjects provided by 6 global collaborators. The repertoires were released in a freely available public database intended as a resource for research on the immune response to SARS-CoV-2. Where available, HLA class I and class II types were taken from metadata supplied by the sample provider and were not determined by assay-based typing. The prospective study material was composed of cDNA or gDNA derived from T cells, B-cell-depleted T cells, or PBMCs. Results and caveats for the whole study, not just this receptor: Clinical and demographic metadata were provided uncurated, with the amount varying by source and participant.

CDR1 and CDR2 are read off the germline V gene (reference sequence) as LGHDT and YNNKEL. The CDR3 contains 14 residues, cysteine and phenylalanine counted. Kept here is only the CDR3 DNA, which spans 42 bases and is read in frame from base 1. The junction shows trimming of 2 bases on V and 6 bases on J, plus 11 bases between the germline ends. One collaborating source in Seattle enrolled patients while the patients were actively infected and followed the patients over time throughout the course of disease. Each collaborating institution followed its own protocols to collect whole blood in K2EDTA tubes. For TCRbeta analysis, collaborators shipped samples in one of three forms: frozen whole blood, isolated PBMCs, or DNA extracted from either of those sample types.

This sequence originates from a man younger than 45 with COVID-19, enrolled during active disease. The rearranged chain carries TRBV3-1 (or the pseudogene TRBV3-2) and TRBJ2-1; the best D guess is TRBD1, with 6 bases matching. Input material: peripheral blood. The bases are TGTGCCAGCAGCCAATCAACAGGGCGCAATGAGCAGTTCTTC. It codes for CASSQSTGRNEQFF.